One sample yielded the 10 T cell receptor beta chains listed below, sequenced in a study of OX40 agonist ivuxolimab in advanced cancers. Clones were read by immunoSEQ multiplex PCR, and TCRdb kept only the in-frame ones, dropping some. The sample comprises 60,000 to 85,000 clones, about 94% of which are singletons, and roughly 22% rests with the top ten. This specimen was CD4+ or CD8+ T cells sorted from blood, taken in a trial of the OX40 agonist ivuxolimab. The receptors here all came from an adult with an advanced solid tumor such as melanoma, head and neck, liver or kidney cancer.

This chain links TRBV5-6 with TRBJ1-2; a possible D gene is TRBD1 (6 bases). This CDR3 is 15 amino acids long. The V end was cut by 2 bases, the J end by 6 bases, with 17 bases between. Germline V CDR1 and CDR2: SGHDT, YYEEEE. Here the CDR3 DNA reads TGTGCCAGCAGCTTCTGGGACACGGTTACCCATGGCTACACCTTC. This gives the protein CASSFWDTVTHGYTF.

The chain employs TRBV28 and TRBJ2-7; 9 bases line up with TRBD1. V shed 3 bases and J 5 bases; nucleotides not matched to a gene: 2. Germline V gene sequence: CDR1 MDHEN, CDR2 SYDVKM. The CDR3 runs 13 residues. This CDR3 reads CASSFRTGDEQYF. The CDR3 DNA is TGTGCCAGCAGTTTTCGGACAGGGGACGAGCAGTACTTC.

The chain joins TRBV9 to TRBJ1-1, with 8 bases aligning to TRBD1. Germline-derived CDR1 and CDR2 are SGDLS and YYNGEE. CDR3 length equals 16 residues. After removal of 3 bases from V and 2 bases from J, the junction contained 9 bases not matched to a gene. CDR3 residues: CASSAAQGGLNTEAFF. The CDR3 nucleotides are TGTGCCAGCAGCGCGGCACAGGGGGGCCTCAACACTGAAGCTTTCTTT.

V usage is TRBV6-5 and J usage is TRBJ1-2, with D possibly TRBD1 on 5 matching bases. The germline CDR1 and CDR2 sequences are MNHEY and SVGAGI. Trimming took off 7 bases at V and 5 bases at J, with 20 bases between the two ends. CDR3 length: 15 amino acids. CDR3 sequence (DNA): TGTGCCAGCACCCGAGGGGAGCAGGGTTCGTATGGCTACACCTTC. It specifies CASTRGEQGSYGYTF.

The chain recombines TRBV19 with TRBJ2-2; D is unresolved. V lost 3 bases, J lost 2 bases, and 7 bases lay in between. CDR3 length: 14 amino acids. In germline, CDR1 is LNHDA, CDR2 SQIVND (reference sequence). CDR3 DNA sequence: TGTGCCAGTAGTATCCAGTCCAACACCGGGGAGCTGTTTTTT. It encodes CASSIQSNTGELFF.

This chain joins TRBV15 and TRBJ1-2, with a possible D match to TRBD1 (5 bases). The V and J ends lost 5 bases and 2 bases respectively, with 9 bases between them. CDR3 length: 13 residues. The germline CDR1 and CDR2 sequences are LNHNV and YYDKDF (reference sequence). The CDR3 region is CATSPTVNYGYTF. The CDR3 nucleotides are TGTGCCACCAGCCCGACAGTGAACTATGGCTACACCTTC.

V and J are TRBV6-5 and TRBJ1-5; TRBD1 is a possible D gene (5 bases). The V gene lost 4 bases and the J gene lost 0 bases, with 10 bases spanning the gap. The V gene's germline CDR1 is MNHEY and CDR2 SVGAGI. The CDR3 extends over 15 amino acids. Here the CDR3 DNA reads TGTGCCAGCAGTTCCCGACAGAATAGCAATCAGCCCCAGCATTTT. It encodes CASSSRQNSNQPQHF.

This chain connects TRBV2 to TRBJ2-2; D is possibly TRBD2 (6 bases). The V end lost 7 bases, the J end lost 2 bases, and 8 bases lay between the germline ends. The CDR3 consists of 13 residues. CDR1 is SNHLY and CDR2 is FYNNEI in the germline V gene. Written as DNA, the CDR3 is TGTGCCAGCACGGCGGGAAACACCGGGGAGCTGTTTTTT. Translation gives CASTAGNTGELFF.

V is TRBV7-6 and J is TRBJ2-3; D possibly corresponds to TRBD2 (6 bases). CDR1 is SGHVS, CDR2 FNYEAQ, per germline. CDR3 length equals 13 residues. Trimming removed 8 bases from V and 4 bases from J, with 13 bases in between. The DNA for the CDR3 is TGTGCCAGCGGGAGCGGGCTCGCAGATACGCAGTATTTT. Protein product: CASGSGLADTQYF.

The CDR3 DNA reads TGTGCCAGCAGCCTCTGGCTAGCGGGGGCCTCCTACGAGCAGTACTTC. Residues: CASSLWLAGASYEQYF. The gene calls are TRBV5-6 and TRBJ2-7; 10 nucleotides agree with TRBD2. V dropped 4 bases and J dropped 0; count of bases not matched to a gene: 7. Germline-derived CDR1 and CDR2 are SGHDT and YYEEEE. CDR3 length: 16 residues.